This TCR beta chain was recorded in a study of Graves' ophthalmopathy and Graves' hyperthyroidism. Serum thyroxine and TRAb, along with clinical symptoms, thyroid ultrasound and orbital computed tomography, were what diagnosis relied on. Remarks on this clonotype: What it binds is not known.

Study outcomes and limitations: The study's model predicted ophthalmopathy progression at 65% to 71% sensitivity and around 75% specificity.

TCR beta CDR3 regions were amplified from RNA transcripts. A first-round RT-PCR used HTBI primers, followed by a second-round multiplex PCR. TCRdb re-called the multiplex PCR reads with MiXCR, one entry per CDR3 protein. Among about 1.2 million distinct CDR3 sequences listed, about 36% were seen once. CDR1 and CDR2 (germline): GTSNPN, SVGIG (reference sequence). V lost 1 base and J lost 7; bases outside the gene matches: 6. The CDR3 runs to 13 residues. Sequencing input: peripheral blood or thyroid tissue (not recorded which). The chain is built from TRBV30 and TRBJ1-2; 7 nucleotides match TRBD1. The receptor was isolated from an adult man with Graves' hyperthyroidism. CDR3 DNA: TGTGCCTGGAGTGGTAGACAGGGAGGTGGCTACACCTTC. Encoded protein: CAWSGRQGGGYTF.